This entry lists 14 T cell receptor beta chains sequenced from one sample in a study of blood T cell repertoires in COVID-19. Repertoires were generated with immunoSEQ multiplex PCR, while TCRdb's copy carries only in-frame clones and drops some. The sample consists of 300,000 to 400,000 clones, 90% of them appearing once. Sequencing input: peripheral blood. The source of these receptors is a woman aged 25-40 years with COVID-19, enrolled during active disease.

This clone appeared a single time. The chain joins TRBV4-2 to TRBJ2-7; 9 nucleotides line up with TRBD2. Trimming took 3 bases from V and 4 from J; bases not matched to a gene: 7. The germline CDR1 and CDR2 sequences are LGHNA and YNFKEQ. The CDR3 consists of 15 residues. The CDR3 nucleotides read TGTGCCAGCAGCCAGGCGGGACTAGCTAGGTACGAGCAGTACTTC. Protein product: CASSQAGLARYEQYF.

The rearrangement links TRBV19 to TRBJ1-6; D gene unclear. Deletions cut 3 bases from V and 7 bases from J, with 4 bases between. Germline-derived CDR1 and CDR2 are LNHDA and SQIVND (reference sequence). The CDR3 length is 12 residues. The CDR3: CASSIQNSPLHF. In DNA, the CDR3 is TGTGCCAGTAGTATCCAGAATTCACCCCTCCACTTT. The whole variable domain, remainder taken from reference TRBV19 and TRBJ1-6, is DGGITQSPKYLFRKEGQNVTLSCEQNLNHDAMYWYRQDPGQGLRLIYYSQIVNDFQKGDIAEGYSVSREKKESFPLTVTSAQKNPTAFYLCASSIQNSPLHFGNGTRLTVT.

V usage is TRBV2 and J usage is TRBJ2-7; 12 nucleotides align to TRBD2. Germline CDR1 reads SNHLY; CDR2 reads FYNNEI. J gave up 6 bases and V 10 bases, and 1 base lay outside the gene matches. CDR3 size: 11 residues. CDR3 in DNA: TGTGCCAAGGGACTAGCGGGCGAGCAGTACTTC. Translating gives CAKGLAGEQYF.

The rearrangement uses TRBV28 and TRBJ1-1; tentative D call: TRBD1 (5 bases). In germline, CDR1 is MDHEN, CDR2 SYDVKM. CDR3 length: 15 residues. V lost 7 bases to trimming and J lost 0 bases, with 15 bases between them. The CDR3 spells CASTGGGRVNTEAFF. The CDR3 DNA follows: TGTGCCAGCACCGGGGGGGGTAGGGTGAACACTGAAGCTTTCTTT.

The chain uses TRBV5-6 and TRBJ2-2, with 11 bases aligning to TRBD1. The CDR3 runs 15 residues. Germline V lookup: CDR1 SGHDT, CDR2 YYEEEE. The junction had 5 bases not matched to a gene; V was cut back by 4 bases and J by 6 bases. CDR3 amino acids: CASSPDRGLPGELFF. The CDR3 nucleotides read TGTGCCAGCAGCCCGGACAGGGGGCTCCCCGGGGAGCTGTTTTTT.

In DNA, the CDR3 is TGTGCCAGCAGCCGGGTCTCATCCAAGGGCTACACCTTC. Encoded protein: CASSRVSSKGYTF. The chain recombines TRBV28 with TRBJ1-2; D is undetermined. Germline-derived CDR1 and CDR2 are MDHEN and SYDVKM. V shed 6 bases and J shed 8 bases, with 16 bases lying between them. This CDR3 comprises 13 residues.

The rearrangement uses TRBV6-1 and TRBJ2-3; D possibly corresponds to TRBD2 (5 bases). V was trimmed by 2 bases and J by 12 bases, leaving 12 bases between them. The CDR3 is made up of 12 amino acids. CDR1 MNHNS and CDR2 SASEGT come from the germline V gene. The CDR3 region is CASSESRTLQYF. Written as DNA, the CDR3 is TGTGCCAGCAGTGAAAGTAGGACTTTACAGTATTTT.

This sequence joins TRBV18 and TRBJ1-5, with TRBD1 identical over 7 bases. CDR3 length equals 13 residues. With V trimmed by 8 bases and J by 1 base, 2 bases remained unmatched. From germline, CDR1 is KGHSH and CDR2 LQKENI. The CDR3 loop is CASAGQSNQPQHF. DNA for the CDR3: TGTGCCAGCGCGGGACAGAGCAATCAGCCCCAGCATTTT. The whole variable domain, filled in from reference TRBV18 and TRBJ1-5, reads NAGVMQNPRHLVRRRGQEARLRCSPMKGHSHVYWYRQLPEEGLKFMVYLQKENIIDESGMPKERFSAEFPKEGPSILRIQQVVRGDSAAYFCASAGQSNQPQHFGDGTRLSIL.

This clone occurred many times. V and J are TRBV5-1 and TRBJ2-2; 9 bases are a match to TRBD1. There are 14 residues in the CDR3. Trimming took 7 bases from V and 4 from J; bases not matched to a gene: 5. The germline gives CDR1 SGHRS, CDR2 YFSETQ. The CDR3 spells CASGTGISTGELFF. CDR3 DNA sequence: TGCGCCAGCGGGACAGGGATATCCACCGGGGAGCTGTTTTTT.

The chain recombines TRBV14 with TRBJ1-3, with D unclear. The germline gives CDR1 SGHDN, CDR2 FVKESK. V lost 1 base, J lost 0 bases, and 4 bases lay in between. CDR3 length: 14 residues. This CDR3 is CASSQALSGNTIYF. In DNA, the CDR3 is TGTGCCAGCAGCCAAGCTCTCTCTGGAAACACCATATATTTT.

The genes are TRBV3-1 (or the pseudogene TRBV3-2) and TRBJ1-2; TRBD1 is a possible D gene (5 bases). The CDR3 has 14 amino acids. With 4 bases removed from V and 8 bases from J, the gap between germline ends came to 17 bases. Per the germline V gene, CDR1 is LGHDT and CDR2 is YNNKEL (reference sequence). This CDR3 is CASSRGTAISGYTF. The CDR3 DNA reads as TGTGCCAGCAGCCGCGGGACGGCCATTAGCGGCTACACCTTC.

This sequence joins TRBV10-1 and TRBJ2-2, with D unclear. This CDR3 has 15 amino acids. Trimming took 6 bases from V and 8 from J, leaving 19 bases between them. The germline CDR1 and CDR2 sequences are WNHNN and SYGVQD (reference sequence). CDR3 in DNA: TGCGCCAGCAGCCCGGAGAGCTATGGTGTTGGGGAGCTGTTTTTT. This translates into CASSPESYGVGELFF.

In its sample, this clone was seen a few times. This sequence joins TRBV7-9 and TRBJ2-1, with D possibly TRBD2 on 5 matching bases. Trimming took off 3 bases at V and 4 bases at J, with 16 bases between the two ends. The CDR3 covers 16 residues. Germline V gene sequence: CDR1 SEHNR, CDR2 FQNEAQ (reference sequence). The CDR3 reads CASSFTGGYGYNEQFF. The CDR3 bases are TGTGCCAGCAGCTTTACCGGCGGGTATGGGTACAATGAGCAGTTCTTC. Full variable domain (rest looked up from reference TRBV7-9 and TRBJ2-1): DTGVSQNPRHKITKRGQNVTFRCDPISEHNRLYWYRQTLGQGPEFLTYFQNEAQLEKSRLLSDRFSAERPKGSFSTLEIQRTEQGDSAMYLCASSFTGGYGYNEQFFGPGTRLTVL.

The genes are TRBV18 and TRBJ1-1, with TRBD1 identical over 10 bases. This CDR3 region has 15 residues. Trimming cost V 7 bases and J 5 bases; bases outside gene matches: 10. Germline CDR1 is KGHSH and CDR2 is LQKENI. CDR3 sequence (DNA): TGTGCCAGCTGTCCCTTGACAGGGGGCGGGACTGAAGCTTTCTTT. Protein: CASCPLTGGGTEAFF.